The sequence of this TCR beta chain was determined in a study of shared clonotypes between healthy human individuals. Genomic DNA of each subset was evenly split across several immunoSEQ plates. Some clones are missing from TCRdb's copy, which holds only in-frame ones; the method was immunoSEQ multiplex PCR. Of 450,000 to 500,000 clones listed, 76% are singletons. The unsorted samples took 90 million to 95 million PBMCs to get genomic DNA. CDR3 length: 17 amino acids. Germline loops: CDR1 SGHVS, CDR2 FQNEAQ. Trimming at V came to 5 bases and at J to 7 bases, leaving 14 bases not matched to a gene. This sequence originates from a woman between 40 and 50 years old in good health. Some clones in this sample may be carry-over from other donors' samples. The chain combines TRBV7-8 with TRBJ2-2; 9 bases are a match to TRBD1. The sequenced material came from PBMCs. CDR3 amino acids: CASSIGTGTGIGGELFF. The CDR3 coding sequence is TGTGCCAGCAGCATAGGGACCGGGACAGGGATCGGCGGGGAGCTGTTTTTT.